This T cell receptor beta chain was sequenced for a study of blood T cell repertoires in COVID-19. Study context: COVID-19 samples collected from the United States, Italy and Spain covered acute and convalescent phases. T cells, B-cell-depleted T cells, or PBMCs provided the cDNA or gDNA that served as material.

This CDR3 has 14 residues. Germline assignment: CDR1 SQVTM and CDR2 ANQGSEA. Germline trimming cut 6 bases from V and 5 bases from J; bases unmatched to any gene: 8. Original analysis: Estimation of nucleated cell counts was performed using reference gene primer amplification. The data were produced by immunoSEQ multiplex PCR, yet TCRdb's version contains in-frame clones alone and is incomplete. That table supplies the V and J calls and clone size; D and trimming were determined from the DNA. The sample lists approximately 65,000 clones, about 93% occurring once. This chain uses TRBV29-1 with TRBJ2-4; TRBD1 matches 9 bases. The specimen was peripheral blood. The sequence came from a man aged 70-80 years with active COVID-19. CDR3 sequence: CSVGTGRPQNIQYF. DNA for the CDR3: TGCAGCGTGGGGACAGGGCGGCCCCAAAACATTCAGTACTTC.